The source of this TCR beta chain is a study of identical twins. This clonotype was found many times. cDNA carried unique molecular identifiers, and a universal primer site was added by template switching. MiXCR, run by TCRdb on the 5' RACE reads, gives a single entry per CDR3 protein. Of 700,000 or so distinct CDR3 sequences listed, 8% to 9% are singletons. The CDR3 spans 14 residues. Germline lookup yields CDR1 SEHNR and CDR2 FQNEAQ (reference sequence). Trimming left V 3 bases short and J 6 bases short, with 11 bases between. These data also featured in a second study, about yellow fever vaccine responses in identical twins.

The source of this sequence is a young woman in good health. Specimen: PBMCs. The chain is built from TRBV7-9 and TRBJ2-2, with TRBD1 as a possible D gene (6 bases). The CDR3 DNA is TGTGCCAGCAGCTTGTCTGGGACATCCGGGGAGCTGTTTTTT. The encoded protein is CASSLSGTSGELFF.